What follows are 26 T cell receptor beta chains derived from one specimen sequenced in a study of blood T cell repertoires in COVID-19. Assay used: immunoSEQ multiplex PCR; TCRdb lists only in-frame clones, some missing. Of 70,000 or so clones in the sample, about four fifths were seen once. The specimen sequenced was peripheral blood. The source of these receptors is a man in his 70s with acute or convalescent COVID-19.

This chain's CDR3 is CASSREPNEKLFF. In DNA form, the CDR3 reads TGTGCCAGCAGCCGGGAACCTAATGAAAAACTGTTTTTT. The gene calls are TRBV25-1 and TRBJ1-4; D unresolved. The CDR3 contains 13 residues. V was pared by 6 bases and J by 3 bases, with 8 bases between. Germline CDR1 reads MGHDK; CDR2 reads SYGVNS.

The chain uses TRBV7-9 and TRBJ1-5; 12 positions match TRBD1. The J segment lost 4 bases and the V segment lost 3 bases, leaving 4 bases of the junction unmatched. Germline V gene sequence: CDR1 SEHNR, CDR2 FQNEAQ (reference sequence). The CDR3 extends over 16 amino acids. CDR3 coding DNA: TGTGCCAGCAGCTTTGGGGACAGGGGGCCTAATCAGCCCCAGCATTTT. The encoded protein is CASSFGDRGPNQPQHF.

J is TRBJ1-6 and V is TRBV5-4; D gene uncertain. The CDR3 loop spans 16 amino acids. Germline CDR1 and CDR2: SGHNT and YYREEE (reference sequence). V was shortened by 0 bases and J by 9 bases, with 16 bases between the two germline ends. The chain's CDR3 is CASSLGGAHLISPLHF. The DNA for the CDR3 is TGTGCCAGCAGCTTGGGAGGTGCTCACCTTATTTCACCCCTCCACTTT.

This clone was picked up a small number of times. The CDR3 nucleotides are TGTGCCAGCAGTTACTCCGGACAGAAAAAAGAGACCCAGTACTTC. Protein: CASSYSGQKKETQYF. This rearrangement joins TRBV6-5 to TRBJ2-5, with a possible D match to TRBD1 (6 bases). The CDR3 consists of 15 residues. CDR1 and CDR2 (germline): MNHEY, SVGAGI. Trimming shortened V by 0 bases and J by 3 bases, and 11 bases separated the two germline ends.

This chain joins TRBV19 and TRBJ1-1; 7 bases match TRBD1. Germline V gene sequence: CDR1 LNHDA, CDR2 SQIVND (reference sequence). The CDR3 sequence is 13 residues long. The CDR3 region has the DNA TGTGTAGGGGGCGGAGGGGAGAACACTGAAGCTTTCTTT. Translated, it gives CVGGGGENTEAFF.

This chain uses TRBV6-2 or TRBV6-3 with TRBJ2-7; 7 nucleotides line up with TRBD2. V trimming: 6 bases; J trimming: 0 bases; junction bases outside the gene matches: 8. The CDR3 has 15 residues. The germline gives CDR1 MNHEY, CDR2 SVGEGT. CDR3 DNA: TGTGCCAGCAGCTTGACTAGCTCGCGCTCCTACGAGCAGTACTTC. This codes for CASSLTSSRSYEQYF.

The chain carries TRBV15 and TRBJ2-1, with TRBD2 matching 15 bases. Losses at the gene ends were 3 bases for V and 9 bases for J; bases not matched to a gene: 3. CDR3 size: 15 residues. Looked up from germline, CDR1 is LNHNV and CDR2 is YYDKDF (reference sequence). The CDR3 DNA reads as TGTGCCACCAGCAGGCAGGGACTAGCGGGAGGTGAGCAGTTCTTC. Its translation: CATSRQGLAGGEQFF.

The chain employs TRBV5-1 and TRBJ2-3; perhaps TRBD2 as D (6 bases). V was pared by 3 bases and J by 3 bases, with 14 bases between. Germline lookup yields CDR1 SGHRS and CDR2 YFSETQ. CDR3 size: 15 residues. The CDR3: CASSSRAGSTDTQYF. The DNA of the CDR3 is TGCGCCAGCAGCTCCCGGGCGGGATCAACAGATACGCAGTATTTT.

The chain recombines TRBV28 with TRBJ2-5; TRBD2 matches 7 bases. Per the germline V gene, CDR1 is MDHEN and CDR2 is SYDVKM. Trimming took 3 bases from V and 2 from J; bases not matched to a gene: 3. This CDR3 comprises 14 residues. CDR3 residues: CASSFFSGQETQYF. DNA of the CDR3: TGTGCCAGCAGTTTTTTTAGCGGGCAAGAGACCCAGTACTTC.

The V gene is TRBV5-4, the J gene TRBJ1-4; TRBD1 matches at 7 bases. CDR1 and CDR2 (germline): SGHNT, YYREEE (reference sequence). After removal of 4 bases from V and 3 bases from J, the junction contained 6 bases not matched to a gene. The CDR3 has 15 amino acids. CDR3 region: CASSIQGLSNEKLFF. Here the CDR3 DNA reads TGTGCCAGCAGCATACAGGGGTTGTCTAATGAAAAACTGTTTTTT.

The V call is TRBV11-2, the J call TRBJ2-5, with a possible D match to TRBD2 (5 bases). The CDR3 is 13 residues long. V lost 7 bases, J lost 2 bases, and 11 bases lay in between. Germline CDR1 and CDR2: SGHAT and FQNNGV. The CDR3 bases are TGTGCCAGCACCCTCCCGGGGCAAGAGACCCAGTACTTC. It encodes CASTLPGQETQYF.

The count of this clone is one. This chain connects TRBV27 to TRBJ2-3, with 9 positions matching TRBD1. The CDR3 spans 16 residues. Germline V CDR1 and CDR2: MNHEY, SMNVEV (reference sequence). Trimming cost V 5 bases and J 3 bases; bases outside gene matches: 9. The CDR3 nucleotides are TGTGCCAGCAGTCCTACAGGGGGCGCGGGAACAGATACGCAGTATTTT. Residues: CASSPTGGAGTDTQYF.

In this sample, this clone turned up many times. This chain uses TRBV19 with TRBJ2-5, with D possibly TRBD1 on 6 matching bases. The CDR3 runs to 15 residues. CDR1 and CDR2 (germline): LNHDA, SQIVND (reference sequence). V lost 4 bases to trimming and J lost 4 bases, with 16 bases between them. CDR3 bases: TGTGCCAGTAGTACTCCCGGGACAAGAAGAGAGACCCAGTACTTC. This sequence encodes CASSTPGTRRETQYF.

In this sample, this clone turned up once. The CDR3 DNA reads TGCGCCAGCACCACCGCGTCCCCAGCGGGGATGTACGAGCAGTACTTC. The encoded protein is CASTTASPAGMYEQYF. The chain links TRBV5-1 to TRBJ2-7; 7 bases agree with TRBD2. This CDR3 contains 16 residues. With V trimmed by 6 bases and J by 4 bases, 16 bases remained unmatched. Germline-derived CDR1 and CDR2 are SGHRS and YFSETQ. The full variable domain, in which reference TRBV5-1 and TRBJ2-7 provide the parts outside the CDR3, is KAGVTQTPRYLIKTRGQQVTLSCSPISGHRSVSWYQQTPGQGLQFLFEYFSETQRNKGNFPGRFSGRQFSNSRSEMNVSTLELGDSALYLCASTTASPAGMYEQYFGPGTRLTVT.

The J gene is TRBJ2-7, the V gene TRBV7-3; 7 bases fit TRBD1. The CDR3 totals 14 residues. Per germline, CDR1 SGHTA and CDR2 FQGTGA. V shed 3 bases and J 2 bases; nucleotides not matched to a gene: 4. The CDR3: CASSFSQGPYEQYF. CDR3 DNA sequence: TGTGCCAGCAGCTTCTCACAGGGGCCCTACGAGCAGTACTTC.

The genes are TRBV9 and TRBJ2-1; 12 bases are shared with TRBD2. Germline CDR1 and CDR2: SGDLS and YYNGEE. The junction had 8 bases not matched to a gene; V was cut back by 3 bases and J by 7 bases. There are 16 residues in the CDR3. Here the CDR3 DNA reads TGTGCCAGCAGCGAAACTAGCGGGAGGCCGGGGAATGAGCAGTTCTTC. This encodes CASSETSGRPGNEQFF.

The V gene is TRBV9, the J gene TRBJ2-7; 11 positions match TRBD2. V gave up 3 bases and J gave up 2 bases; unmatched junction bases: 4. Per germline, CDR1 SGDLS and CDR2 YYNGEE. The CDR3 contains 15 residues. The CDR3 DNA is TGTGCCAGCAGCGGGGGACTAGCGGACCCCTACGAGCAGTACTTC. Its protein is CASSGGLADPYEQYF.

This chain links TRBV6-5 with TRBJ2-1; TRBD2 aligns across 10 bases. With 7 bases clipped from V and 8 bases from J, the junction kept 11 bases outside the gene matches. Per the germline V gene, CDR1 is MNHEY and CDR2 is SVGAGI. The CDR3 runs 15 residues. The CDR3 DNA reads as TGTGCCAGCACCAAGCGGGAGGGCCGGGAGGATGAGCAGTTCTTC. Translated: CASTKREGREDEQFF.

This chain's CDR3 is CASSMTSFDEQFF. The CDR3 nucleotides read TGTGCCAGCAGCATGACTAGCTTCGATGAGCAGTTCTTC. The rearrangement links TRBV5-4 to TRBJ2-1; 7 bases are shared with TRBD2. CDR3 length equals 13 residues. Germline-derived CDR1 and CDR2 are SGHNT and YYREEE (reference sequence). The trim removed 4 bases at V and 8 bases at J, leaving 6 bases unmatched.

The V gene is TRBV19, the J gene TRBJ1-5; TRBD1 is a possible D gene (5 bases). With 1 base removed from V and 5 bases from J, the gap between germline ends came to 9 bases. CDR3 length: 14 residues. The germline V gene has CDR1 LNHDA and CDR2 SQIVND (reference sequence). CDR3 sequence: CASSIGTLHQPQHF. The CDR3 bases are TGTGCCAGTAGTATAGGGACACTCCATCAGCCCCAGCATTTT.

V is TRBV19 and J is TRBJ2-5; 10 nucleotides agree with TRBD1. The CDR3 spans 20 residues. Germline trimming cut 4 bases from V and 1 base from J; bases unmatched to any gene: 18. Germline CDR1 reads LNHDA; CDR2 reads SQIVND (reference sequence). Written as DNA, the CDR3 is TGTGCCAGTAGTAGGACTGGGACAGGGGCTAGCGCGTACGCCCAAGAGACCCAGTACTTC. Its translation is CASSRTGTGASAYAQETQYF.

The chain combines TRBV5-4 with TRBJ2-6; D unresolved. The V gene lost 0 bases and the J gene lost 0 bases, with 4 bases spanning the gap. CDR3 length equals 15 residues. The germline gives CDR1 SGHNT, CDR2 YYREEE (reference sequence). This CDR3 is CASSLGGSGANVLTF. The CDR3 coding sequence is TGTGCCAGCAGCTTGGGCGGCTCTGGGGCCAACGTCCTGACTTTC.

CDR3 sequence reads: CASSPLGLGYTF. For the CDR3, the DNA is TGTGCCAGCAGCCCCCTCGGTCTGGGCTACACCTTC. J is TRBJ1-2 and V is TRBV16; unclear D gene. Trimming shortened V by 4 bases and J by 8 bases, and 11 bases separated the two germline ends. The CDR3 spans 12 residues. The V gene's germline CDR1 is KGHSY and CDR2 FQNENV.

The V gene is TRBV6-5, the J gene TRBJ1-1, with D unresolved. There are 11 residues in the CDR3. Trimming pared 8 bases from V and 5 bases from J, leaving 9 bases between. The V gene's germline CDR1 is MNHEY and CDR2 SVGAGI. The CDR3 sequence is CASHKWTEAFF. The CDR3 DNA reads TGTGCCAGCCACAAATGGACTGAAGCTTTCTTT.

This chain joins TRBV18 and TRBJ2-3; maybe TRBD2 (6 bases). This CDR3 spans 14 amino acids. V shed 0 bases and J shed 3 bases, with 7 bases lying between them. Germline V gives CDR1 KGHSH, CDR2 LQKENI. The CDR3 coding sequence is TGTGCCAGCTCACCACCACGGGGGACAGATACGCAGTATTTT. Translation gives CASSPPRGTDTQYF.

The chain carries TRBV6-2 or TRBV6-3 and TRBJ2-1; weak D call: TRBD2 (5 bases). CDR3 size: 13 residues. Trimming left V 2 bases short and J 7 bases short, with 9 bases between. Germline values: CDR1 MNHEY, CDR2 SVGEGT. CDR3 nucleotides: TGTGCCAGCAGTTACCCGGGAAGGAATGAGCAGTTCTTC. It codes for CASSYPGRNEQFF.